The clone carrying this T cell receptor (beta chain) was recorded at least ten times. Amplification of TCR beta CDR3 regions was performed using RNA transcripts as template. First-round RT-PCR targeting the TCR CDR3 was performed with the HTBI primer set. MiXCR, applied by TCRdb to the multiplex PCR reads, yields one record per CDR3 protein. The repertoire consists of about 720,000 distinct CDR3 sequences, with around 20% occurring once and the leading ten covering around 17%. This sample stems from a study of T cells in Graves' hyperthyroidism and ophthalmopathy. V was clipped by 5 bases and J by 4 bases, with 12 bases between them. The CDR3 is made up of 13 amino acids.

Sequences were obtained from blood. V usage is TRBV12-3 or TRBV12-4 and J usage is TRBJ2-7; maybe TRBD2 (5 bases). The sequence derives from a woman between 50 and 59 years old with Graves' hyperthyroidism that later progressed to Graves' ophthalmopathy. The CDR3 is CASSGSVGYEQYF. The CDR3 DNA is TGTGCCAGCAGTGGGAGCGTGGGGTACGAGCAGTACTTC.